These T cell receptor beta chains were read from a single sample in a study of T cell repertoires in cytomegalovirus infection. No antigen has been identified for these receptors. MiXCR, applied by TCRdb to the reads, yields one record per CDR3 protein. The top ten hold about 48% of the sample, which has a few hundred thousand distinct CDR3 sequences, over 35% seen once. The sequencing here drew on cultured PBMCs, taken from culture after CMV antigen stimulation. The origin of the receptors is a human donor in good health (CMV status not recorded). Some clones in this sample may be carry-over from other donors' samples. Each CDR3 is given with its conserved first and last residue. D genes are given only for firm matches. A clone size is listed for some rows: how often the clone was seen (once, few, many), or a class if it is expanded.

TRBJ2-7 . . TRBV4-3 TGCGCCAGCAGCCATCTAAGGGATGGCGAGCAGTACTTC CASSHLRDGEQYF
TRBJ2-6 . few TRBV10-2 TGCGCCAGCAGGGATGGGGCGGGGGCCAACGTCCTGACTTTC CASRDGAGANVLTF
TRBJ2-3 . . TRBV6-2/TRBV6-3 TGTGCCAGCACCACTAGGGACCTCGAGGATACGCAGTATTTT CASTTRDLEDTQYF
TRBJ2-3 . once TRBV10-3 TGTGCCATCAGTGTAAAAGGGGAGGGGGCAGATACGCAGTATTTT CAISVKGEGADTQYF
TRBJ1-1 TRBD1 . TRBV7-9 TGTGCCAGCAGCGCCCCGGGACAGTTGAACACTGAAGCTTTCTTT CASSAPGQLNTEAFF
TRBJ2-2 TRBD2 few TRBV19 TGTGCCAGTAGTATATGGGAGAGCGGGACGTTCGGCGGGGAGCTGTTTTTT CASSIWESGTFGGELFF
TRBJ2-7 TRBD1 . TRBV7-9 TGTGCCAGCAGCTTAGAGACAGGGGAAGTCTACGAGCAGTACTTC CASSLETGEVYEQYF
TRBJ2-1 . many TRBV7-2 TGTGCCAGCAGTACCATCAAACGCGGATCGTACAATGAGCAGTTCTTC CASSTIKRGSYNEQFF
TRBJ2-5 TRBD2 . TRBV5-1 TGCGCCAGCAGCTTGAACAGCGGGAGTGAGACCCAGTACTTC CASSLNSGSETQYF
TRBJ1-2 . few TRBV25-1 TGTGCCAGCAGTGAAGCGACGCCTAGCTATGGCTACACCTTC CASSEATPSYGYTF
TRBJ2-7 TRBD2 . TRBV11-2 TGTGCCAGCAGCCCCGGGACTAGCGGGGCCTACTACGAGCAGTACTTC CASSPGTSGAYYEQYF